This T cell receptor beta chain is drawn from a study of neurological immune-mediated disorders. Whole-study findings and limits: Phylogenetic grouping assigned the repertoires of 18 of 34 multiple sclerosis patients to a single related-CDR3 cluster, which may represent a signature.

As to this clonotype: The antigen is undetermined.

TCRdb called the 5' RACE reads again in MiXCR, with one record for every CDR3 protein. The sample lists about 50,000 distinct CDR3 sequences, roughly 4.3% occurring once. V was pared by 3 bases and J by 6 bases, with 15 bases between. This CDR3 contains 13 residues. CDR1 DFQATT and CDR2 SNEGSKA come from the germline V gene (reference sequence). The TCR was taken from a man aged 45-65 years with multiple sclerosis. Material for sequencing was PBMCs. The rearrangement joins TRBV20-1 to TRBJ2-7; a possible D gene is TRBD1 (5 bases). The CDR3 DNA reads as TGCAGTGCTAGGAGCGTTGACAGCTTCGAGCAGTACTTC. Amino acid sequence: CSARSVDSFEQYF.